This T cell receptor (beta chain) was recorded in a study of shared clonotypes between healthy human individuals. Study summary: The study enrolled a couple of women and a few men aged 18 to 49.

A note on this clone: What it binds is unknown.

The protocol was immunoSEQ multiplex PCR, while the TCRdb copy is restricted to in-frame clones and leaves out a portion. The sample contains around 1.9 million clones, 93% of which appear only once. CD45RO negativity and positive selection for CCR7 defined naive CD8 cells, a population that excluded terminally differentiated effector memory CD45RA+ cells. Study results and caveats: Although depth was large, rarefaction showed that sequencing of the sorted subsets was incomplete.

This CDR3 is built from 14 residues. Germline-derived CDR1 and CDR2 are SGHAT and FQNNGV. V was pared by 2 bases and J by 12 bases, with 16 bases between. The receptor's source is a young man in good health. Some clones in this sample may be carry-over from other donors' samples. The gene calls are TRBV11-2 and TRBJ1-4; D unresolved. Material: naive CD8+ T cells from PBMCs. CDR3 amino acids: CASSLLIGKEELFF. CDR3 in DNA: TGTGCCAGCAGCTTACTGATTGGCAAGGAAGAACTGTTTTTT.